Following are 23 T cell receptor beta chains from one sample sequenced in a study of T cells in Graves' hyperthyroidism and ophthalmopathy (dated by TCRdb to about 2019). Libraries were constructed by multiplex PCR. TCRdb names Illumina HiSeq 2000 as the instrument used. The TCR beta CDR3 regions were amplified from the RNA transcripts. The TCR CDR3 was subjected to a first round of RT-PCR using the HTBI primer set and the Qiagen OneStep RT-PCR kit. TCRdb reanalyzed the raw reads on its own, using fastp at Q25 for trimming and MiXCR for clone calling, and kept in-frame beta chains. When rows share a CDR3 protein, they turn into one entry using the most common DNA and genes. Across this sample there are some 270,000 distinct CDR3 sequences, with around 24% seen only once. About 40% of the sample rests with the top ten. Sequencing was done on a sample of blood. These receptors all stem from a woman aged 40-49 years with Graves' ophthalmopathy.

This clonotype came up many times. CDR3 sequence (DNA): TGTGCCAGCAGCCCCCGGGAGGGGACCTATGGCTACACCTTC. This codes for CASSPREGTYGYTF. The V gene is TRBV7-8, the J gene TRBJ1-2, with TRBD1 as a possible D gene (5 bases). Germline V gives CDR1 SGHVS, CDR2 FQNEAQ. The CDR3 extends over 14 amino acids. V dropped 5 bases and J dropped 4 bases, with 14 bases sitting between them.

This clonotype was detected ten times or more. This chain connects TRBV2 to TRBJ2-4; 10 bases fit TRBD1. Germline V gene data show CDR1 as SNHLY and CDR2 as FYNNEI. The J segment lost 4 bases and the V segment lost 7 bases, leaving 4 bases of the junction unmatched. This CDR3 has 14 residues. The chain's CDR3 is CASKTGGVKNIQYF. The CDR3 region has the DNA TGTGCCAGCAAGACAGGGGGCGTAAAAAACATTCAGTACTTC.

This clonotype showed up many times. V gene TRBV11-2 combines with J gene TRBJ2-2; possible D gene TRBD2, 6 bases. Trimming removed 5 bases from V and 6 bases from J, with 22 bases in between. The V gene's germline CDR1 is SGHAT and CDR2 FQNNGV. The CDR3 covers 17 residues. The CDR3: CASSPHGGAGSSGELFF. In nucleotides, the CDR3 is TGTGCCAGCAGCCCTCACGGGGGTGCGGGGTCCTCCGGGGAGCTGTTTTTT. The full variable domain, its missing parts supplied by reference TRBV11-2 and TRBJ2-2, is EAGVAQSPRYKIIEKRQSVAFWCNPISGHATLYWYQQILGQGPKLLIQFQNNGVVDDSQLPKDRFSAERLKGVDSTLKIQPAKLEDSAVYLCASSPHGGAGSSGELFFGEGSRLTVL.

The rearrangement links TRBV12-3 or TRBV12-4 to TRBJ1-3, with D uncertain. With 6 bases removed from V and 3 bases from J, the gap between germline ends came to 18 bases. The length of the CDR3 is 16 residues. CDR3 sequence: CASRLPGGMGGNTIYF. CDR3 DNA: TGTGCCAGCAGGTTGCCGGGAGGGATGGGTGGAAACACCATATATTTT.

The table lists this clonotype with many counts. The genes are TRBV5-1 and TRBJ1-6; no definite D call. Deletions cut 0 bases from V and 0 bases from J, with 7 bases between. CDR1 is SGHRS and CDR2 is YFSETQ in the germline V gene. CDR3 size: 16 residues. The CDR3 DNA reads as TGCGCCAGCAGCTTGGACGGCCGCTCCTATAATTCACCCCTCCACTTT. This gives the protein CASSLDGRSYNSPLHF.

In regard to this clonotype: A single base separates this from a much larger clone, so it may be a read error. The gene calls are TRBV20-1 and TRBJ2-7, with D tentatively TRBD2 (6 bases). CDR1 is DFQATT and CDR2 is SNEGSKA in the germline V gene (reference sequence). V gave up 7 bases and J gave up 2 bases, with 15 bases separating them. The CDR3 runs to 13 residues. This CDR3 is CSGRRDSAYEQYF. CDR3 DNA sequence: TGCAGTGGGAGGCGGGATTCAGCCTACGAGCAGTACTTC.

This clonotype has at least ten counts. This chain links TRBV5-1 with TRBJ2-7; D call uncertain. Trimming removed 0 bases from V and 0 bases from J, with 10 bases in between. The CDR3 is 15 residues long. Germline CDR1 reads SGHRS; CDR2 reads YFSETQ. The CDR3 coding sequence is TGCGCCAGCAGCTTGGTCGGCAGTCTCTCCTACGAGCAGTACTTC. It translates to CASSLVGSLSYEQYF.

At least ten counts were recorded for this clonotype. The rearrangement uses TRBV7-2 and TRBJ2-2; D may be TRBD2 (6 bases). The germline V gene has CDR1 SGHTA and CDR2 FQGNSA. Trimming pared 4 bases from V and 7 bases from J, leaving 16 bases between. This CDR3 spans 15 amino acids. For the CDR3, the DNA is TGTGCCAGCAGCTCTGCCCGGGGCGGGGACGGGGAGCTGTTTTTT. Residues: CASSSARGGDGELFF.

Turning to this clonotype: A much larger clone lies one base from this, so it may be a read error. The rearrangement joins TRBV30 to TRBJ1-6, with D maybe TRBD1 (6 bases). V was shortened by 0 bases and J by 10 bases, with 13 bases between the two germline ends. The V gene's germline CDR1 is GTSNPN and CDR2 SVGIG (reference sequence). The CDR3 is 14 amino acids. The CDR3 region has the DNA TGTGCCTGGAGTGTTGGACAGTCTGGCTCACCCCTCCACTTT. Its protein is CAWSVGQSGSPLHF. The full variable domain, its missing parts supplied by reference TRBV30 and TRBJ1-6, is SQTIHQWPATLVQPVGSPLSLECTVEGTSNPNLYWYRQAAGRGLQLLFYSVGIGQISSEVPQNLSASRPQDRQFILSSKKLLLSDSGFYLCAWSVGQSGSPLHFGNGTRLTVT.

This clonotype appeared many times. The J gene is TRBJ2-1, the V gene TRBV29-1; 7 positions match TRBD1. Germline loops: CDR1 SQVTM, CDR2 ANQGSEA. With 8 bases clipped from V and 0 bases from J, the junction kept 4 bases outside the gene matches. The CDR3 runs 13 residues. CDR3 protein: CSFGQASYNEQFF. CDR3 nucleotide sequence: TGCAGCTTCGGACAGGCCTCCTACAATGAGCAGTTCTTC.

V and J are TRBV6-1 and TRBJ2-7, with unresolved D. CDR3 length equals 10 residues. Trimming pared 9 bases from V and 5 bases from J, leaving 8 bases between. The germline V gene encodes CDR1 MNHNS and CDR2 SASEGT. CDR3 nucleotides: TGTGCCAGTGGTGTGGACGAGCAGTACTTC. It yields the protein CASGVDEQYF.

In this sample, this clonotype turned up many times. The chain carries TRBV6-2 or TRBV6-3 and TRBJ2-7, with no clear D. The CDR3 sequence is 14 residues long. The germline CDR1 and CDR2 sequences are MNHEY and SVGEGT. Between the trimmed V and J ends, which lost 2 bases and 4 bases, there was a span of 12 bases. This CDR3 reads CASSYAASGYEQYF. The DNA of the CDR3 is TGTGCCAGCAGTTACGCTGCCAGTGGGTACGAGCAGTACTTC.

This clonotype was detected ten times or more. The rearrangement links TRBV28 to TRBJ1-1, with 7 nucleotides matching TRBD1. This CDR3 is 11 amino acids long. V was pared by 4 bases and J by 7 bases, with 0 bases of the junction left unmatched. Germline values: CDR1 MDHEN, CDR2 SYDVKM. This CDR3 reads CASSSGGEAFF. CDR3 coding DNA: TGTGCCAGCAGTTCAGGGGGTGAAGCTTTCTTT. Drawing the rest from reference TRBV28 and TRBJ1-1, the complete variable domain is DVKVTQSSRYLVKRTGEKVFLECVQDMDHENMFWYRQDPGLGLRLIYFSYDVKMKEKGDIPEGYSVSREKKERFSLILESASTNQTSMYLCASSSGGEAFFGQGTRLTVV.

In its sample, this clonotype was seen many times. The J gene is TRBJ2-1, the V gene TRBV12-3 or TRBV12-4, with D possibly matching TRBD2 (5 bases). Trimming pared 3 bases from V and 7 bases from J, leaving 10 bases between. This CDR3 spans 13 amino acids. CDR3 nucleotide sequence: TGTGCCAGCAGTTTTTCGGGAAGGAATGAGCAGTTCTTC. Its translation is CASSFSGRNEQFF.

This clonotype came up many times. The DNA of the CDR3 is TGTGCCAGCAGTTACTCGATAGGTCTCATGAGCCTTGAAGCTTTCTTT. Its protein is CASSYSIGLMSLEAFF. J is TRBJ1-1 and V is TRBV6-5; D is uncertain. The ends were cut back, 0 bases at V and 7 bases at J, with 18 bases in the middle. Germline-derived CDR1 and CDR2 are MNHEY and SVGAGI. The CDR3 is 16 amino acids.

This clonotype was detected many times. The CDR3 is CASSQDRGGDQETQYF. The CDR3 DNA sequence: TGTGCCAGCAGCCAAGATCGAGGCGGGGACCAAGAGACCCAGTACTTC. The chain couples TRBV4-2 to TRBJ2-5; tentative D call: TRBD2 (6 bases). Per the germline V gene, CDR1 is LGHNA and CDR2 is YNFKEQ. The germline V and J ends were trimmed by 0 bases and 0 bases, with 11 bases remaining between them. The CDR3 covers 16 residues.

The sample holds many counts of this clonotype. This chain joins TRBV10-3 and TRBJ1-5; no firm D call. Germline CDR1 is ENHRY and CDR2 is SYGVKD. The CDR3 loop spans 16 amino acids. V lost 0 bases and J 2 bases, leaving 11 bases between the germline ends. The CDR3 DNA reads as TGTGCCATCAGTGAGTCAGGGCCCCAGGGCAATCAGCCCCAGCATTTT. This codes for CAISESGPQGNQPQHF.

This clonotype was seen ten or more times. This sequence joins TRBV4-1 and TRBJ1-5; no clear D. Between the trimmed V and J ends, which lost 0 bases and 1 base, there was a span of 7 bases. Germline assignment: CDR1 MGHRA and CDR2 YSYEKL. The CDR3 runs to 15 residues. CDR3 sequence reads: CASSQDRSSNQPQHF. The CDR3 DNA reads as TGCGCCAGCAGCCAAGATCGATCGAGCAATCAGCCCCAGCATTTT.

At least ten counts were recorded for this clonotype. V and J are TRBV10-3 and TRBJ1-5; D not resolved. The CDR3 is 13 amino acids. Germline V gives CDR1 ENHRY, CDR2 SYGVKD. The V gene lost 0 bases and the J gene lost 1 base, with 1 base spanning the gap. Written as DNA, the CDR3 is TGTGCCATCAGTGAGTCAAGCAATCAGCCCCAGCATTTT. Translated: CAISESSNQPQHF.

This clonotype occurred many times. The CDR3 protein is CSVELRLAKNIQYF. Written as DNA, the CDR3 is TGCAGCGTTGAACTTCGCCTGGCCAAAAACATTCAGTACTTC. This chain uses TRBV29-1 with TRBJ2-4, with no clear D. Germline CDR1 is SQVTM and CDR2 is ANQGSEA. V gave up 2 bases and J gave up 1 base, with 9 bases separating them. This CDR3 region has 14 residues.

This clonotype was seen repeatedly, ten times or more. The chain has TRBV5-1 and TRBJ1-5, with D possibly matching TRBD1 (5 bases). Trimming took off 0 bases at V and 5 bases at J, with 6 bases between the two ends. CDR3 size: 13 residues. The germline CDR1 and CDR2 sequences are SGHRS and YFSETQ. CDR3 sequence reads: CASSLETDQPQHF. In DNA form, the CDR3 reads TGCGCCAGCAGCTTGGAGACAGATCAGCCCCAGCATTTT.

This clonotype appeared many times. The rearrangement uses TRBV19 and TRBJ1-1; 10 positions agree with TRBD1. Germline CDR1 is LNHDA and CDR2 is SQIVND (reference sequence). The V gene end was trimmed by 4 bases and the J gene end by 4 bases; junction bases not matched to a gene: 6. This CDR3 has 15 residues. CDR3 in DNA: TGTGCCAGTAGTAAGTTGAGGACAGGGGGCACTGAAGCTTTCTTT. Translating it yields CASSKLRTGGTEAFF.

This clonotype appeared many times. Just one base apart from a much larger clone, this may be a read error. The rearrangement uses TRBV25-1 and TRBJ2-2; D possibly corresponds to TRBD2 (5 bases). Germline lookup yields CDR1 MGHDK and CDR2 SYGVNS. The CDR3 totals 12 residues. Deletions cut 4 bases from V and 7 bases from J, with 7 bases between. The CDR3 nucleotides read TGTGCCAGCAGTGGTCGGGGCGGGGAGCTGTTTTTT. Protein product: CASSGRGGELFF.